This T cell receptor (beta chain) was documented in a study of CD8 T cells in Susac syndrome. Study-level information: Each patient with Susac syndrome, at the time of blood draw, was therapy-naive, on corticosteroids, or on intravenous immunoglobulin alone. Study-level results: Clonal expansion was missing from Susac syndrome CD4+ T cell repertoires.

Concerning this clonotype itself: Its specificity is not known.

Random-hexamer reverse transcription was applied to about 0.45 to 1 ug RNA. TCRdb redid the calling of the immunoSEQ multiplex PCR reads with MiXCR, one entry per CDR3 protein. Of about 140,000 distinct CDR3 sequences in the sample, 85% to 95% were seen once. V dropped 3 bases and J dropped 5; count of bases not matched to a gene: 7. The CDR3 covers 15 residues. Germline V gene lookup returns CDR1 SGHTA and CDR2 FQGTGA. This chain links TRBV7-3 with TRBJ2-1, with TRBD1 matching over 7 bases. Sequencing input: CD4+ T cells from PBMCs. This receptor was identified in a human donor with Susac syndrome. CDR3 coding DNA: TGTGCCAGCAGCTTGACCGGGACAGTAGACAATGAGCAGTTCTTC. Protein: CASSLTGTVDNEQFF.